This T cell receptor beta chain comes out of a study of T-cell memory formation after mild COVID-19. Looking at the study overall: TCR clusters were largely donor specific. Study results and limitations: Clones shrinking between day 15 and 85 showed a balanced CD4/CD8 split, and those that grew later tilted toward CD4+.

This clonotype was counted a few times. Its antigen remains unidentified. TCRdb independently ran MiXCR on the 5' RACE reads; one entry per CDR3 protein. The table records hundreds of thousands of distinct CDR3 sequences, less than 25% of them present only once. The receptor was derived from a man younger than 30 who had mild COVID-19 (a few samples of this study predate the infection). Cell type and time point are not known. The sequencing input was PBMCs or a T cell subset sorted from them (not recorded which).

The CDR3 region has the DNA TGCGCCAGCAGCCAGGATCCTGGCGCCCTCTATGGCTACACCTTC. This translates into CASSQDPGALYGYTF. The rearrangement links TRBV4-1 to TRBJ1-2; D not certain. Germline values: CDR1 MGHRA, CDR2 YSYEKL. This CDR3 spans 15 amino acids. Trimming cost V 3 bases and J 4 bases, with 15 bases left between them.